The clone carrying this T cell receptor beta chain was seen just once. These data originate in a study of T cells in tuberculosis. TCRdb's copy holds only in-frame clones and misses some; the assay was immunoSEQ multiplex PCR. The sample lists 55,000 to 60,000 clones; over 75% were seen once. Sorting used thawed, overnight-rested PBMC stained with anti-CD3, a viability dye and GMM-loaded CD1B tetramer. The CD1B tetramers carried C32 glucose monomycolate purified from Rhodococcus equi. Tetramer-sorted PBMC had been CD14 monocyte-depleted before freezing. The clonotype originates from an adult woman with latent tuberculosis. The sequencing sample was made of CD1b-GMM tetramer-negative cells sorted from PBMCs.

The CDR3 loop is CASSVHQGSTGELFF. Here the CDR3 DNA reads TGTGCCAGCAGCGTCCATCAGGGGTCCACCGGGGAGCTGTTTTTT. The chain uses TRBV9 and TRBJ2-2; D may be TRBD1 (6 bases). Germline V CDR1 and CDR2: SGDLS, YYNGEE. There are 15 residues in the CDR3. The V end was cut by 2 bases, the J end by 4 bases, with 12 bases between.